A selection of T cell receptor beta chains follows, all from one sample in a study of cytomegalovirus exposure and HLA in healthy donors. Data came from immunoSEQ multiplex PCR; TCRdb stores just in-frame clones and leaves some out. The sample has 220,000 or so clones, around 86% seen once. Material for sequencing was PBMCs. These receptors all stem from a woman in her late teens or twenties in good health and CMV-seropositive. Each CDR3 is given with its conserved first and last residue. A D gene is named only where the DNA matches it firmly. Size tells how often a clone was seen (once, few, many) or the class of an expanded clone, and some rows leave it out.

v_call: TRBV18; d_call: -; cdr3_length: 14; clone_size: -; j_call: TRBJ1-2; cdr3_nt: TGTGCCAGCTCACACTTTTACAGAGACTATGGCTACACCTTC; cdr3_aa: CASSHFYRDYGYTF
v_call: TRBV7-6; d_call: -; cdr3_length: 14; clone_size: -; j_call: TRBJ2-1; cdr3_nt: TGTGCCAGCAGCTCTGGACAGACCTACAATGAGCAGTTCTTC; cdr3_aa: CASSSGQTYNEQFF
v_call: TRBV13; d_call: TRBD2; cdr3_length: 15; clone_size: -; j_call: TRBJ2-3; cdr3_nt: TGTGCCAGCAGCGGGAGCGGGAGGAGCACAGATACGCAGTATTTT; cdr3_aa: CASSGSGRSTDTQYF
v_call: TRBV9; d_call: TRBD1; cdr3_length: 15; clone_size: -; j_call: TRBJ2-7; cdr3_nt: TGTGCCAGCAGCGAAGGGTGGCAGGGGGCCTACGAGCAGTACTTC; cdr3_aa: CASSEGWQGAYEQYF
v_call: TRBV9; d_call: -; cdr3_length: 13; clone_size: -; j_call: TRBJ2-7; cdr3_nt: TGTGCCAGCAGCGTAGAGTCGGCCTACGAGCAGTACTTC; cdr3_aa: CASSVESAYEQYF
v_call: TRBV7-8; d_call: TRBD1; cdr3_length: 14; clone_size: -; j_call: TRBJ2-1; cdr3_nt: TGTGCCAGCAGCTTACAGGGGGCCTACAATGAGCAGTTCTTC; cdr3_aa: CASSLQGAYNEQFF
v_call: TRBV9; d_call: TRBD2; cdr3_length: 17; clone_size: -; j_call: TRBJ2-1; cdr3_nt: TGTGCCAGTTCCGGGACTAGCGGGAGACCCTCCTACAATGAGCAGTTCTTC; cdr3_aa: CASSGTSGRPSYNEQFF
v_call: TRBV7-2; d_call: TRBD2; cdr3_length: 15; clone_size: -; j_call: TRBJ2-7; cdr3_nt: TGTGCCAGCAGCTTAGAACTAGCGGCTTACTACGAGCAGTACTTC; cdr3_aa: CASSLELAAYYEQYF
v_call: TRBV19; d_call: TRBD1; cdr3_length: 15; clone_size: -; j_call: TRBJ1-2; cdr3_nt: TGTGCCAGTAGTATGGGACAGGGGGTCCGATATGGCTACACCTTC; cdr3_aa: CASSMGQGVRYGYTF
v_call: TRBV30; d_call: -; cdr3_length: 13; clone_size: -; j_call: TRBJ1-5; cdr3_nt: TGTGCCTGGAGTCCCAGGGCTGATCAGCCCCAGCATTTT; cdr3_aa: CAWSPRADQPQHF
v_call: TRBV5-1; d_call: TRBD2; cdr3_length: 14; clone_size: few; j_call: TRBJ2-1; cdr3_nt: TGCGCCAGCAGCTCAGCGGGAGGGTACAATGAGCAGTTCTTC; cdr3_aa: CASSSAGGYNEQFF
v_call: TRBV15; d_call: TRBD1; cdr3_length: 17; clone_size: -; j_call: TRBJ1-1; cdr3_nt: TGTGCCACCAGCAGCCCCCCCGGGACAGGACGGAACACTGAAGCTTTCTTT; cdr3_aa: CATSSPPGTGRNTEAFF
v_call: TRBV9; d_call: TRBD2; cdr3_length: 15; clone_size: -; j_call: TRBJ2-1; cdr3_nt: TGTGCCAGCAGCAAGGGACTAGCGGAAGACAATGAGCAGTTCTTC; cdr3_aa: CASSKGLAEDNEQFF
v_call: TRBV6-1; d_call: -; cdr3_length: 15; clone_size: -; j_call: TRBJ1-2; cdr3_nt: TGTGCCAGCAGTGAAGATTCGAGTAGCGTATATGGCTACACCTTC; cdr3_aa: CASSEDSSSVYGYTF
v_call: TRBV19; d_call: -; cdr3_length: 12; clone_size: -; j_call: TRBJ2-7; cdr3_nt: TGTGCCAGGGGGCTTCCCTCCTACGAGCAGTACTTC; cdr3_aa: CARGLPSYEQYF
v_call: TRBV5-6; d_call: -; cdr3_length: 14; clone_size: once; j_call: TRBJ1-5; cdr3_nt: TGTGCCAGCAGCCGGAGGGTCAGGGATCAGCCCCAGCATTTT; cdr3_aa: CASSRRVRDQPQHF
v_call: TRBV6-5; d_call: TRBD2; cdr3_length: 15; clone_size: once; j_call: TRBJ2-5; cdr3_nt: TGTGCCAGCAGAGATACCGGGGGAGGGGAAGAGACCCAGTACTTC; cdr3_aa: CASRDTGGGEETQYF
v_call: TRBV9; d_call: TRBD2; cdr3_length: 15; clone_size: -; j_call: TRBJ2-3; cdr3_nt: TGTGCCAGCAGCGTAGCTCACCGGGGGGCAGATACGCAGTATTTT; cdr3_aa: CASSVAHRGADTQYF
v_call: TRBV27; d_call: -; cdr3_length: 16; clone_size: -; j_call: TRBJ2-7; cdr3_nt: TGTGCCAGCCACCCATCGGCAGGACTCGGGTTCGAAGAGCAGTACTTC; cdr3_aa: CASHPSAGLGFEEQYF
v_call: TRBV29-1; d_call: TRBD1; cdr3_length: 15; clone_size: -; j_call: TRBJ2-7; cdr3_nt: TGCAGCGTTGAAATGACAGGGGCTAGCTCCTACGAGCAGTACTTC; cdr3_aa: CSVEMTGASSYEQYF
v_call: TRBV28; d_call: -; cdr3_length: 14; clone_size: -; j_call: TRBJ2-1; cdr3_nt: TGTGCCAGCAGCCACCCGAGGCCTGACAATGAGCAGTTCTTC; cdr3_aa: CASSHPRPDNEQFF